This T cell receptor beta chain was captured in a study of T cells in Graves' hyperthyroidism and ophthalmopathy. Study details: Once the initial diagnosis was made, peripheral blood was obtained before any treatment.

Study-level points and caveats: Ophthalmopathy was distinguished from stable hyperthyroidism by 13 V-J signatures.

Individuals with ophthalmopathy presented a Clinical Activity Score of at least 3, a NOSPECS grade of at least 4 and a duration under 3 months. It was uncontrolled infection, other autoimmune disease, pregnancy or lactation that excluded patients. In regard to this clonotype: The antigen is unknown. A much bigger clone sits one base away, suggesting this may be a read error.

TCR beta CDR3 regions were amplified from RNA. HTBI primers were the set used in a first-round RT-PCR of the TCR CDR3. MiXCR, run by TCRdb on the multiplex PCR reads, gives a single entry per CDR3 protein. The sample holds hundreds of thousands of distinct CDR3 sequences, 15% to 20% seen once. The sample consisted of blood. The TCR sequence derives from a man in his forties with Graves' ophthalmopathy.

The CDR3 DNA sequence: TGTGCCAGCACCTTATGGGGACCTAATGAGGATCAGCCCCAGCATTTT. Translating it yields CASTLWGPNEDQPQHF. The rearrangement joins TRBV7-2 to TRBJ1-5; D is perhaps TRBD1 (5 bases). Germline CDR1 SGHTA, CDR2 FQGNSA. This CDR3 contains 16 residues.